These 7 T cell receptor beta chains originate from one sample sequenced in a study of beta chain features in type 1 diabetes. Study observations and caveats: Type 1 diabetes patients had TCRB CDR3s that were shorter (moderately but significantly so) in all four CD4+ subsets.

These receptors' antigens are unknown. Since all of the isolated RNA was reverse transcribed, expressed TCRB transcripts were what got sequenced. Produced via immunoSEQ multiplex PCR; TCRdb's table is partial and in-frame only. The repertoire holds about 370,000 clones, with around 10% as singletons. Material for sequencing was central memory CD4+ T cells from blood. These receptors came from a man aged 30 to 39 with type 1 diabetes.

This clone was observed a few times. The CDR3 loop is CASSLTGGYEQYF. The CDR3 DNA reads TGTGCCAGCAGTCTGACAGGAGGATACGAGCAGTACTTC. V is TRBV7-9 and J is TRBJ2-7; the D gene is possibly TRBD1 (6 bases). The CDR3 has 13 residues. The V gene lost 6 bases and the J gene lost 4 bases, with 13 bases spanning the gap. Per the germline V gene, CDR1 is SEHNR and CDR2 is FQNEAQ (reference sequence).

There are a few counts of this clone. The rearrangement joins TRBV6-5 to TRBJ1-2; 7 nucleotides align to TRBD1. Germline values: CDR1 MNHEY, CDR2 SVGAGI. This CDR3 comprises 15 residues. V dropped 8 bases and J dropped 0; count of bases not matched to a gene: 9. CDR3 loop: CASGDRRFPNYGYTF. The CDR3 DNA follows: TGTGCCAGCGGGGACAGACGTTTTCCTAACTATGGCTACACCTTC.

This clone was seen a few times. This sample includes further DNA sequences coding for the same CDR3. This sequence joins TRBV7-2 and TRBJ2-7; the D is unclear. V was shortened by 6 bases and J by 4 bases, with 7 bases between the two germline ends. From germline, CDR1 is SGHTA and CDR2 FQGNSA. The length of the CDR3 is 11 residues. For the CDR3, the DNA is TGTGCCAGCAGTCAGAGGTACGAGCAGTACTTC. Protein product: CASSQRYEQYF.

This clone occurred many times. The V and J genes are TRBV7-9 and TRBJ2-2; 7 bases match TRBD1. Germline V gene sequence: CDR1 SEHNR, CDR2 FQNEAQ (reference sequence). The ends lost 5 bases at V and 0 bases at J; junction bases unmatched: 6. The CDR3 contains 16 residues. The CDR3 DNA is TGTGCCAGCAGCCACCGGGACAGACCGAACACCGGGGAGCTGTTTTTT. Translated, it gives CASSHRDRPNTGELFF. Based on the CDR3 plus reference TRBV7-9 and TRBJ2-2, the full variable domain is DTGVSQNPRHKITKRGQNVTFRCDPISEHNRLYWYRQTLGQGPEFLTYFQNEAQLEKSRLLSDRFSAERPKGSFSTLEIQRTEQGDSAMYLCASSHRDRPNTGELFFGEGSRLTVL.

This clone was recorded a few times. As DNA, the CDR3 is TGTGCCAGCAGCTTGGGACAGGGGGCGGGGGAGACCCAGTACTTC. Protein: CASSLGQGAGETQYF. The chain combines TRBV5-6 with TRBJ2-5, with 10 bases aligning to TRBD1. The junction had 4 bases not matched to a gene; V was cut back by 0 bases and J by 5 bases. CDR1 SGHDT and CDR2 YYEEEE come from the germline V gene. This CDR3 region has 15 residues.

This clone was seen many times. The chain has TRBV9 and TRBJ2-5, with D possibly TRBD2 on 6 matching bases. The CDR3 is 14 amino acids. Germline CDR1 SGDLS, CDR2 YYNGEE. Trimming removed 0 bases at V and 5 bases at J, with 11 bases between. DNA of the CDR3: TGTGCCAGCAGCGTAGGGGGAGGTCTGGAGACCCAGTACTTC. This codes for CASSVGGGLETQYF.

The chain uses TRBV4-1 and TRBJ2-3, with D perhaps matching TRBD2 (6 bases). The germline V and J ends were trimmed by 6 bases and 6 bases, with 19 bases remaining between them. This CDR3 has 15 amino acids. Germline loops: CDR1 MGHRA, CDR2 YSYEKL. As DNA, the CDR3 is TGCGCCAGCAGTCAGCCGGGACTCTCAAGGGATACGCAGTATTTT. Its translation is CASSQPGLSRDTQYF.